This TCR beta chain was sequenced for a study of T-cell reconstitution after alpha-beta-depleted transplantation in children. This clonotype came up a few times. The germline gives CDR1 SGDLS, CDR2 YYNGEE. The CDR3 is 15 amino acids. Trimming cost V 6 bases and J 3 bases; bases outside gene matches: 8. Unique molecular identifiers were built into the TCRbeta library. TCRdb passed the PCR reads through MiXCR, listing each CDR3 protein once. The sample shows some 500,000 distinct CDR3 sequences, around 19% of them seen only once. The specimen was PBMCs from the stem cell graft donor, collected from the stem cell graft. The clonotype was recovered from a human donor who donated a stem cell graft to a child with acute lymphoblastic leukemia. The chain recombines TRBV9 with TRBJ1-2, with 10 bases fitting TRBD1. CDR3 nucleotide sequence: TGTGCCAGCACCCTGGGAGGGACAGGGGACTATGGCTACACCTTC. Its protein product is CASTLGGTGDYGYTF. Together with reference TRBV9 and TRBJ1-2, the CDR3 gives the full variable domain: DSGVTQTPKHLITATGQRVTLRCSPRSGDLSVYWYQQSLDQGLQFLIQYYNGEERAKGNILERFSAQQFPDLHSELNLSSLELGDSALYFCASTLGGTGDYGYTFGSGTRLTVV.